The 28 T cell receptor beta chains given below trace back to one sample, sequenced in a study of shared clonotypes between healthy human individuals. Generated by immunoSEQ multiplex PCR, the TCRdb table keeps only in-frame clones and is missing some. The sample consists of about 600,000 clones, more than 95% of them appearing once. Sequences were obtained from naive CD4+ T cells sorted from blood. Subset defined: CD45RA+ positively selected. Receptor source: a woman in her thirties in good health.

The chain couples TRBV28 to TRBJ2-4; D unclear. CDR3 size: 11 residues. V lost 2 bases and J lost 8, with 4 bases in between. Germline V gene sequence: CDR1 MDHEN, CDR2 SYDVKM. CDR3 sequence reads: CASSLGYIQYF. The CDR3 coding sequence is TGTGCCAGCAGTTTAGGGTACATTCAGTACTTC.

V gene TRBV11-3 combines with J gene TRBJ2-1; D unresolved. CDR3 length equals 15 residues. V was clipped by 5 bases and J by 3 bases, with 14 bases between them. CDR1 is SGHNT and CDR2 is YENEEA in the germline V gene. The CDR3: CASSPPSAGYNEQFF. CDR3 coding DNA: TGTGCCAGCAGCCCCCCATCCGCTGGCTACAATGAGCAGTTCTTC. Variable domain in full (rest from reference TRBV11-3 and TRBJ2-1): EAGVVQSPRYKIIEKKQPVAFWCNPISGHNTLYWYLQNLGQGPELLIRYENEEAVDDSQLPKDRFSAERLKGVDSTLKIQPAELGDSAVYLCASSPPSAGYNEQFFGPGTRLTVL.

CDR3 region: CARYVNEGIQMNTEAFF. DNA for the CDR3: TGCGCCCGCTACGTAAACGAGGGGATCCAAATGAACACTGAAGCTTTCTTT. The V gene is TRBV5-1, the J gene TRBJ1-1, with a tentative D call TRBD1 (5 bases). The V end lost 10 bases, the J end lost 0 bases, and 25 bases lay between the germline ends. Germline V gene data show CDR1 as SGHRS and CDR2 as YFSETQ. This CDR3 has 17 amino acids.

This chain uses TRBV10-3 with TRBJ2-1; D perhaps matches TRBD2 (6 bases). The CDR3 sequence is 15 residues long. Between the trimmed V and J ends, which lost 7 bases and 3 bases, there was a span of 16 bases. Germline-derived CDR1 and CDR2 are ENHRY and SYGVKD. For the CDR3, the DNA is TGTGCCATCACCAAGGGGACTGAGATCTACAATGAGCAGTTCTTC. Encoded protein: CAITKGTEIYNEQFF.

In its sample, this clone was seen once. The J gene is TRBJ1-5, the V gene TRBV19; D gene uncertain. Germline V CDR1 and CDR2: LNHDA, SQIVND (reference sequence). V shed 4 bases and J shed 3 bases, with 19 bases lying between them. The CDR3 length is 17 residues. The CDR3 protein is CASSRGGGPTSNQPQHF. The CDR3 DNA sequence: TGTGCCAGTAGTAGAGGTGGAGGTCCAACCTCCAATCAGCCCCAGCATTTT.

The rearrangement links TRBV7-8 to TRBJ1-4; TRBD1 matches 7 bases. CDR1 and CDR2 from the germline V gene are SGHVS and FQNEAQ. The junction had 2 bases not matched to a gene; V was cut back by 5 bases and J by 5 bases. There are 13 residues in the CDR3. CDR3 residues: CASSRDRNEKLFF. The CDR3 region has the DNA TGTGCCAGCAGCCGGGACAGAAATGAAAAACTGTTTTTT.

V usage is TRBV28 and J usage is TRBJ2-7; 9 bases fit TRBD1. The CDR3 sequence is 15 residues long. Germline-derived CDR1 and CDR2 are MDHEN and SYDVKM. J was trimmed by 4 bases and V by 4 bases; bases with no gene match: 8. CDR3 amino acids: CASSSAWDREYEQYF. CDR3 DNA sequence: TGTGCCAGCAGTTCTGCTTGGGACAGGGAGTACGAGCAGTACTTC.

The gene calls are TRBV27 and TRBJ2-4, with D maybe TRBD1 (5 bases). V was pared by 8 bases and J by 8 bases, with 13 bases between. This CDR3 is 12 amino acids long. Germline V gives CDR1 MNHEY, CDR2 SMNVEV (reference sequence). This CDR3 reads CASSLGADIQYF. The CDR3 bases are TGTGCCAGCTCGTTAGGGGCGGACATTCAGTACTTC.

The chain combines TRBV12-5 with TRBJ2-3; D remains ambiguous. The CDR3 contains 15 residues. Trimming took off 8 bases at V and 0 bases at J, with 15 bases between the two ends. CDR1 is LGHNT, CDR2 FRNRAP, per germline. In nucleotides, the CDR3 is TGTGCTAGTAGCCTGGGTGATTTTAGCACAGATACGCAGTATTTT. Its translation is CASSLGDFSTDTQYF.

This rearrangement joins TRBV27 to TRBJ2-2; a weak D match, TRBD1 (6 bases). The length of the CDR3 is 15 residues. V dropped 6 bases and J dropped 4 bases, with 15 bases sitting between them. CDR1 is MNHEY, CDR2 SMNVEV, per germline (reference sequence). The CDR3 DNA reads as TGTGCCAGCAGATTGGGAACAGGGAGCACCGGGGAGCTGTTTTTT. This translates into CASRLGTGSTGELFF.

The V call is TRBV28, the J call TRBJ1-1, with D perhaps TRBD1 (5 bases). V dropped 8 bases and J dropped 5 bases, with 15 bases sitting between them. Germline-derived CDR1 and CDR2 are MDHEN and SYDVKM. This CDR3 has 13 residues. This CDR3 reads CASWGTERTEAFF. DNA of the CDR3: TGTGCCAGCTGGGGGACGGAGAGGACTGAAGCTTTCTTT.

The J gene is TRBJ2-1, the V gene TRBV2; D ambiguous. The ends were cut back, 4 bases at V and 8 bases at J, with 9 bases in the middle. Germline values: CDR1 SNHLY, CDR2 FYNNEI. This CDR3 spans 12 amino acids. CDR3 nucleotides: TGTGCCAGCAGTGCCGAGTCCCATGAGCAGTTCTTC. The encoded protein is CASSAESHEQFF. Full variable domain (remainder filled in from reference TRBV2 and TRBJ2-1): EPEVTQTPSHQVTQMGQEVILRCVPISNHLYFYWYRQILGQKVEFLVSFYNNEISEKSEIFDDQFSVERPDGSNFTLKIRSTKLEDSAMYFCASSAESHEQFFGPGTRLTVL.

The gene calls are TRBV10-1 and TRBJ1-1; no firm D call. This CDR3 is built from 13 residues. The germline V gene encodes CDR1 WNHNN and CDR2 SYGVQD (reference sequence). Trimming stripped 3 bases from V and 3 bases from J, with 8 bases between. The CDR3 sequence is CASSEQEYTEAFF. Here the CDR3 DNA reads TGCGCCAGCAGTGAACAAGAATACACTGAAGCTTTCTTT.

CDR3 in amino acids: CASSNRGGTEAFF. CDR3 DNA: TGTGCCAGCAGTAATCGGGGGGGCACTGAAGCTTTCTTT. The chain joins TRBV27 to TRBJ1-1, with a possible D match to TRBD1 (5 bases). The V gene's germline CDR1 is MNHEY and CDR2 SMNVEV (reference sequence). The length of the CDR3 is 13 residues. Trimming removed 5 bases at V and 4 bases at J, with 11 bases between.

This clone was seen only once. CDR3 amino acids: CASSSPGGYGGPREETQYF. DNA of the CDR3: TGTGCCAGCAGTTCTCCGGGGGGATATGGCGGACCGCGTGAGGAGACCCAGTACTTC. The V gene is TRBV28, the J gene TRBJ2-5, with 7 nucleotides matching TRBD2. The V and J ends lost 4 bases and 5 bases, in that order; junction bases with no gene match: 22. The CDR3 runs 19 residues. Germline CDR1 is MDHEN and CDR2 is SYDVKM.

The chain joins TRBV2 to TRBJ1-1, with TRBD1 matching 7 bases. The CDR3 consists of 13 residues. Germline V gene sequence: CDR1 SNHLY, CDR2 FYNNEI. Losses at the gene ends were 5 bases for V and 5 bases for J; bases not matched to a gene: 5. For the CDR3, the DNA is TGTGCCAGCAGTTTCAGGGGGGGGACTGAAGCTTTCTTT. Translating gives CASSFRGGTEAFF. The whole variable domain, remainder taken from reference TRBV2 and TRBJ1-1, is EPEVTQTPSHQVTQMGQEVILRCVPISNHLYFYWYRQILGQKVEFLVSFYNNEISEKSEIFDDQFSVERPDGSNFTLKIRSTKLEDSAMYFCASSFRGGTEAFFGQGTRLTVV.

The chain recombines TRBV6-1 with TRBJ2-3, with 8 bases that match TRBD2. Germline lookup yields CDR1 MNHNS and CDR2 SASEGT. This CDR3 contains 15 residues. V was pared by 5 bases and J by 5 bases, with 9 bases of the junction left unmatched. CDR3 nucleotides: TGTGCCAGCAGTTGGACTAGCCTCCTGAAAGATACGCAGTATTTT. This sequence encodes CASSWTSLLKDTQYF.

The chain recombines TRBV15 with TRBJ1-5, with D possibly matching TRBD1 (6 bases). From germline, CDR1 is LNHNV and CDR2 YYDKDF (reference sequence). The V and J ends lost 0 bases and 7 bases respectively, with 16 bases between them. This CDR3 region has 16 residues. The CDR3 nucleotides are TGTGCCACCAGCAGAGATACGACAGGTGTCAACCAGCCCCAGCATTTT. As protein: CATSRDTTGVNQPQHF.

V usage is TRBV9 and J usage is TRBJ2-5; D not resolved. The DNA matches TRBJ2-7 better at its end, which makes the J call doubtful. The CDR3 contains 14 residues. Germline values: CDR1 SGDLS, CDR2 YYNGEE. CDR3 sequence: CASSVGDGDYEQYF. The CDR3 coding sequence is TGTGCCAGCAGCGTAGGTGACGGCGACTACGAGCAGTACTTC.

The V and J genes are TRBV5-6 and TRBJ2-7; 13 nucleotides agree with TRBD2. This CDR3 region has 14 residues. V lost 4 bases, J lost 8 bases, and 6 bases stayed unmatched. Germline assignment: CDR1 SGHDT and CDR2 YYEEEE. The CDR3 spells CASSLRTSGSKQYF. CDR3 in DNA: TGTGCCAGCAGCCTAAGGACTAGCGGGAGCAAGCAGTACTTC.

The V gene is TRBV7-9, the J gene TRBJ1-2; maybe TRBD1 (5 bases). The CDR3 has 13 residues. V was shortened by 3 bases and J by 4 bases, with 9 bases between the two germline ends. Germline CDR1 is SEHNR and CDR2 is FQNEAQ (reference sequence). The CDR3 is CASSFSGAYGYTF. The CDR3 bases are TGTGCCAGCAGCTTCAGTGGGGCCTATGGCTACACCTTC.

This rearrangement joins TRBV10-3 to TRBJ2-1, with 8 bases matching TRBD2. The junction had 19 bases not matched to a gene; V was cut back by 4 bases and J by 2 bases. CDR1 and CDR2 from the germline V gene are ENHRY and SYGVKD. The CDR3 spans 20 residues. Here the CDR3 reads CAISGNRAGGGFEAYNEQFF. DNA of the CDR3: TGTGCCATCAGTGGGAATCGGGCGGGAGGAGGTTTCGAGGCCTACAATGAGCAGTTCTTC.

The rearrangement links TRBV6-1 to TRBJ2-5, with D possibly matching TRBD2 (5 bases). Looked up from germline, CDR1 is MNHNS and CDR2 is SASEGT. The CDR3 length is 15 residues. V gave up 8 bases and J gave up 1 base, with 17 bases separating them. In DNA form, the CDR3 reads TGTGCCAGCGGAGAGGTCGGAGGCTTCCAAGAGACCCAGTACTTC. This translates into CASGEVGGFQETQYF.

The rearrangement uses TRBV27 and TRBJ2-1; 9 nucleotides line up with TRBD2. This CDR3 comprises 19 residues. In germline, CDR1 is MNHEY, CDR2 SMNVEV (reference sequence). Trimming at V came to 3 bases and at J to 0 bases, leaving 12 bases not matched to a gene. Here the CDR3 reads CASSFRRLGAGGSYNEQFF. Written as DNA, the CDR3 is TGTGCCAGCAGTTTCAGAAGGTTAGGAGCGGGAGGCTCCTACAATGAGCAGTTCTTC.

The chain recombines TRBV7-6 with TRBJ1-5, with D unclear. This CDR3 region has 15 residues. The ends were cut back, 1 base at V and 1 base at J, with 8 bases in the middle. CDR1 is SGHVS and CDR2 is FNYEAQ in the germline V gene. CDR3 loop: CASSLGPLSNQPQHF. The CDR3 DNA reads TGTGCCAGCAGCTTAGGGCCGCTCAGCAATCAGCCCCAGCATTTT.

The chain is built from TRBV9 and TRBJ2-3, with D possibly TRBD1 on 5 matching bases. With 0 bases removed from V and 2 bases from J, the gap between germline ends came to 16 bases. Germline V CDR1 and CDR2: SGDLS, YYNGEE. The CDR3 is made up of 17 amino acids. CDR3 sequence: CASSVGQGGRTTDTQYF. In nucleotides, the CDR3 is TGTGCCAGCAGCGTAGGCCAGGGCGGTCGAACCACAGATACGCAGTATTTT.

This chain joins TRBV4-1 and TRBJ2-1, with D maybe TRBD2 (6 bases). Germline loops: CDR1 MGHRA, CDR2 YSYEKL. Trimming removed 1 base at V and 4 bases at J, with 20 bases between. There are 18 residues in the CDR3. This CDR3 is CASSQVRLRGRLYNEQFF. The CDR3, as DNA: TGCGCCAGCAGCCAAGTCCGTCTTCGTGGGAGGTTGTACAATGAGCAGTTCTTC.

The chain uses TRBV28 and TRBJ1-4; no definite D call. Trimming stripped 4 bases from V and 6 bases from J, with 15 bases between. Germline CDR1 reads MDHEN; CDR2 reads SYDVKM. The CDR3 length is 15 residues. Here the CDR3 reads CASSSPPAGDEKLFF. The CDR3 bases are TGTGCCAGCAGTTCCCCGCCGGCCGGCGATGAAAAACTGTTTTTT.